This record looks at one T cell receptor (beta chain) sequence and its context. It has no known antigen specificity. Nothing much larger sits one base from this clone, and base qualities are not available. Whole blood was collected in K2EDTA tubes by collaborating institutions according to the institutions' own protocols. For TCRbeta analysis, collaborators shipped samples as frozen whole blood, isolated PBMCs, or DNA extracted from either of those sample types. The immunoSEQ Assay, a bias-controlled multiplex PCR, was used to amplify TCRbeta CDR3 regions from genomic DNA. The source study handled its data this way. Nucleated cell counts per sample were estimated from amplification of reference gene primers within the assay. Sequence reads were collapsed and filtered to measure the absolute abundance of every unique TCRbeta CDR3 rearrangement. Productive Simpson clonality was computed per sample as the square root of Simpson's diversity index over productive rearrangements. TCRdb took this table from immuneACCESS and kept in-frame rearrangements with V and J called. Such tables lack part of the clones; where checked against another copy, unresolved V genes explain under half of the gap, and the rest is unexplained. The D gene and trimming were derived from the DNA, and the V and J assignments and clone size from that table. Across this sample there are some 220,000 clones, with about 83% seen only once. Jointly, the top ten make up 4% of the sample.

These data belong to a study of blood T cell repertoires in COVID-19 (dated by TCRdb to the early 2020s). Regarding the study in general: Samples covering the acute and convalescent phases of COVID-19 were provided by collaborators in the United States, Italy and Spain. The repertoires were released in a freely available public database meant as a resource for research on the immune response to SARS-CoV-2. The prospective study material was composed of cDNA or gDNA derived from T cells, B-cell-depleted T cells, or PBMCs. A de-identified subject ID, COVID-19 status, age in years and sex were almost always included in the sample metadata. Deeply sampled blood TCRbeta repertoires from subjects exposed to, actively infected with, or recovered from COVID-19 were included in the dataset. Where HLA class I and class II types were available, the types were taken from metadata supplied by the sample provider, not from assay-based typing. Samples were obtained from the ongoing ImmuneRACE study (first 160 participants) and from 1,254 subjects provided by 6 global collaborators. Here is what the overall study found, with its caveats: How much clinical and demographic metadata was included differed by source and by participant, and the metadata was provided uncurated.

The germline V gene encodes CDR1 MRHNA and CDR2 SNTAGT. The CDR3 goes from the cysteine to the phenylalanine over 13 residues. The CDR3 DNA has 39 bases and is translated from base 1. V has 10 bases trimmed and J has 4 bases trimmed; junction bases matching no gene number 8. This sequence was found in a man aged 45-65 years with acute or convalescent COVID-19. Recombination joined TRBV6-4 with TRBJ2-5, with 8 bases matching TRBD1. Sequenced sample: peripheral blood. Here the CDR3 is given as CATSRTGGETQYF. The DNA sequence is as follows: TGTGCCACCTCCAGAACAGGGGGAGAGACCCAGTACTTC.